The rows below give T cell receptor beta chains drawn from one sample of a study of blood T cell repertoires in COVID-19. TCRdb keeps only in-frame clones here, not all; method: immunoSEQ multiplex PCR. The table lists 200,000 to 250,000 clones, approximately 90% of them singletons. The source material was peripheral blood. The receptor source for this set is a man aged 60 to 75 with COVID-19, enrolled during active disease. The CDR3 runs from the conserved cysteine through the conserved F or W. The D gene is left open where the match is weak.

>TRBV5-4|TRBD1|TRBJ1-1
CASSEPGQGGTEAFF
>TRBV7-2|.|TRBJ2-2
CASSLVGVAGELFF
>TRBV2|.|TRBJ2-2
CASRQSLHPMNTGELFF
>TRBV3-1/TRBV3-2|TRBD1|TRBJ1-2
CASSQGQGNYGYTF
>TRBV18|.|TRBJ2-3
CASSRSGSSDTQYF
>TRBV4-1|TRBD1|TRBJ1-6
CASSLEPGTGGLTYNSPLHF
>TRBV28|TRBD1|TRBJ2-4
CATATGQAKNIQYF
>TRBV19|.|TRBJ2-1
CASSIFWDTGSSYNEQFF
>TRBV18|TRBD1|TRBJ2-3
CASSRDRVRSDTQYF
>TRBV7-8|.|TRBJ1-4
CASSFVYRGEKLFF
>TRBV18|.|TRBJ1-2
CASSLQGITEGYTF
>TRBV9|.|TRBJ2-7
CASSVAEGGGYEQYF
>TRBV9|TRBD1|TRBJ2-2
CASRPGQGGTGELFF
>TRBV30|.|TRBJ1-5
CAWKMGGPHINQPQHF
>TRBV5-1|TRBD2|TRBJ2-1
CASKNTLGPPGGSEQFF
>TRBV18|TRBD1|TRBJ1-3
CASSPQPGGSQAGNTIYF
>TRBV30|.|TRBJ1-2
CAWLGRIGKFYGYTF
>TRBV10-3|.|TRBJ2-7
CAISESRDSYEQYF
>TRBV19|.|TRBJ2-7
CASSLPGTPALDEQYF
>TRBV6-1|.|TRBJ2-7
CASSEDRRAYEQYF
>TRBV5-5|TRBD2|TRBJ2-7
CASSLSSGSAYEQYF
>TRBV18|.|TRBJ2-7
CASSQSTGLARGQYF
>TRBV3-1/TRBV3-2|TRBD2|TRBJ2-5
CASSQAGLEETQYF
>TRBV5-1|TRBD2|TRBJ2-1
CASSRGLAGGQRHEQFF
>TRBV30|.|TRBJ2-3
CAWSVRDPDTQYF
>TRBV18|.|TRBJ1-3
CASSPILSEKSGNTIYF
>TRBV5-5|.|TRBJ1-5
CASSFDRNQPQHF
>TRBV7-8|.|TRBJ1-1
CASSLLRTNEAFF
>TRBV6-6|TRBD2|TRBJ2-7
CASSYPTSGSYEQYF
>TRBV19|.|TRBJ1-2
CASSIQGIYGYTF
>TRBV18|.|TRBJ1-6
CASSPGGNSPLHF
>TRBV7-7|.|TRBJ2-2
CASSLARNTGELFF
>TRBV4-1|TRBD2|TRBJ2-3
CASSREGGPSTDTQYF
>TRBV2|TRBD2|TRBJ2-3
CASSPGLSTDTQYF
>TRBV7-2|TRBD1|TRBJ2-1
CASSSDRTYNEQFF
>TRBV30|TRBD2|TRBJ2-3
CAWSVYMAGGNTDTQYF
>TRBV5-1|.|TRBJ1-1
CASSRDMNTEAFF
>TRBV10-3|.|TRBJ1-2
CAISESGRGWYGYTF
>TRBV4-3|.|TRBJ1-1
CASSPTGPRGAFF
>TRBV9|TRBD1|TRBJ2-2
CASSVGQGGTGELFF
>TRBV21-1|.|TRBJ1-2
CASSKGVRAQRYGYTF
>TRBV5-5|TRBD1|TRBJ1-6
CASSLGQGGNSPLHF
>TRBV7-2|TRBD2|TRBJ2-1
CASSLGLAGVQFF
>TRBV5-4|TRBD2|TRBJ2-5
CASSSGLAGVQETQYF
>TRBV15|.|TRBJ2-7
CATSRDKGGRMNEQYF
>TRBV2|.|TRBJ1-6
CASNRESQGPLHF
>TRBV5-1|.|TRBJ2-7
CASSPSYGLFGLEQYF
>TRBV20-1|TRBD2|TRBJ2-3
CSASFGSGGTDTQYF
>TRBV3-1/TRBV3-2|.|TRBJ1-1
CASSPNGQLLNTEAFF
>TRBV28|.|TRBJ2-2
CASNQLASGELFF
>TRBV6-1|TRBD2|TRBJ2-1
CASRTSGSYYNEQFF